These 30 T cell receptor beta chains came from one sample sequenced in a study of blood T cell repertoires in COVID-19. Measured with immunoSEQ multiplex PCR; TCRdb has only the in-frame clones, and not every one. The sample yields 150,000 to 180,000 clones, 75% to 90% seen once. The specimen sequenced was peripheral blood. The source of these receptors is a woman in her 40s with acute or convalescent COVID-19.

This chain links TRBV7-2 with TRBJ2-7; the match to TRBD2 covers 11 bases. The V gene end was trimmed by 3 bases and the J gene end by 5 bases; junction bases not matched to a gene: 6. Germline CDR1 reads SGHTA; CDR2 reads FQGNSA. The CDR3 is 15 amino acids. The CDR3 region is CASSFSGGALDEQYF. CDR3 nucleotide sequence: TGTGCCAGCAGCTTTAGCGGGGGGGCTCTGGACGAGCAGTACTTC.

This clone was picked up one time. The J gene is TRBJ2-3, the V gene TRBV5-1, with TRBD2 identical over 12 bases. Losses at the gene ends were 0 bases for V and 3 bases for J; bases not matched to a gene: 5. Germline V CDR1 and CDR2: SGHRS, YFSETQ. The CDR3 is 17 amino acids. CDR3 loop: CASSLGTSGANTDTQYF. CDR3 nucleotide sequence: TGCGCCAGCAGCTTGGGGACTAGCGGGGCCAATACAGATACGCAGTATTTT.

This sequence joins TRBV29-1 and TRBJ1-6; TRBD1 matches 7 bases. CDR3 length: 13 amino acids. The trim removed 0 bases at V and 12 bases at J, leaving 5 bases unmatched. The germline CDR1 and CDR2 sequences are SQVTM and ANQGSEA. The CDR3 DNA follows: TGCAGCGTTGAAGAGAACAGGGGAGGACCCCTCCACTTT. This codes for CSVEENRGGPLHF.

This clone has more than one count but fewer than ten. V and J are TRBV19 and TRBJ1-3; TRBD1 agrees at 7 bases. The germline CDR1 and CDR2 sequences are LNHDA and SQIVND (reference sequence). The CDR3 spans 13 residues. J was trimmed by 0 bases and V by 10 bases; bases with no gene match: 3. The CDR3 bases are TGTGCCACCCGGACAGGCTCTGGAAACACCATATATTTT. It specifies CATRTGSGNTIYF.

This chain links TRBV19 with TRBJ1-1; D is possibly TRBD1 (6 bases). The germline gives CDR1 LNHDA, CDR2 SQIVND (reference sequence). This CDR3 region has 18 residues. V was clipped by 0 bases and J by 0 bases, with 17 bases between them. The CDR3 is CASSIDNQGQGMNTEAFF. The CDR3 DNA is TGTGCCAGTAGTATAGATAATCAGGGGCAGGGGATGAACACTGAAGCTTTCTTT.

The DNA of the CDR3 is TGTGCCAGCAGCATTACAGGGTTTCCTAATGAAAAACTGTTTTTT. Protein product: CASSITGFPNEKLFF. The rearrangement uses TRBV5-6 and TRBJ1-4; tentatively, D is TRBD1 (6 bases). This CDR3 spans 15 amino acids. Trimming shortened V by 4 bases and J by 3 bases, and 13 bases separated the two germline ends. Germline CDR1 SGHDT, CDR2 YYEEEE. The full variable domain, rest sourced from reference TRBV5-6 and TRBJ1-4, is DAGVTQSPTHLIKTRGQQVTLRCSPKSGHDTVSWYQQALGQGPQFIFQYYEEEERQRGNFPDRFSGHQFPNYSSELNVNALLLGDSALYLCASSITGFPNEKLFFGSGTQLSVL.

This sequence joins TRBV7-2 and TRBJ2-6; no definite D call. The CDR3 is 15 amino acids. CDR1 and CDR2 (germline): SGHTA, FQGNSA. Trimming took 5 bases from V and 0 from J, leaving 8 bases between them. The CDR3 is CASSRFSSGANVLTF. Written as DNA, the CDR3 is TGTGCCAGCAGCCGTTTTTCCTCTGGGGCCAACGTCCTGACTTTC.

This chain uses TRBV3-1 (or the pseudogene TRBV3-2) with TRBJ2-7, with a weak D call TRBD1 (6 bases). In germline, CDR1 is LGHDT, CDR2 YNNKEL (reference sequence). Trimming took 1 base from V and 5 from J, leaving 12 bases between them. CDR3 length: 14 residues. As DNA, the CDR3 is TGTGCCAGCAGCCAAGGGGACAAGCCTAACGAGCAGTACTTC. Translation: CASSQGDKPNEQYF.

The gene calls are TRBV30 and TRBJ2-2, with D unclear. Deletions cut 4 bases from V and 2 bases from J, with 5 bases between. The CDR3 is made up of 12 amino acids. CDR1 and CDR2 from the germline V gene are GTSNPN and SVGIG (reference sequence). In DNA form, the CDR3 reads TGTGCCTGGAATCAAAACACCGGGGAGCTGTTTTTT. Translated: CAWNQNTGELFF.

This rearrangement joins TRBV7-8 to TRBJ2-2, with a possible D match to TRBD2 (5 bases). Germline CDR1 reads SGHVS; CDR2 reads FQNEAQ. V was clipped by 1 base and J by 3 bases, with 6 bases between them. This CDR3 has 14 amino acids. CDR3 sequence reads: CASSLGGHTGELFF. In nucleotides, the CDR3 is TGTGCCAGCAGCTTAGGAGGGCACACCGGGGAGCTGTTTTTT.

The V gene is TRBV19, the J gene TRBJ1-2; no firm D call. The germline CDR1 and CDR2 sequences are LNHDA and SQIVND (reference sequence). The CDR3 is made up of 15 amino acids. The ends were cut back, 3 bases at V and 0 bases at J, with 11 bases in the middle. Here the CDR3 DNA reads TGTGCCAGTAGTATCTCTCGAGGAGCTAACTATGGCTACACCTTC. Translation: CASSISRGANYGYTF.

This chain connects TRBV11-3 to TRBJ2-7; 10 nucleotides align to TRBD2. V lost 0 bases and J lost 4; bases outside the gene matches: 3. The CDR3 loop spans 15 amino acids. Germline assignment: CDR1 SGHNT and CDR2 YENEEA. The CDR3 bases are TGTGCCAGCAGCTTAGAGTCTAGCGGGAGATACGAGCAGTACTTC. Protein: CASSLESSGRYEQYF.

The rearrangement links TRBV19 to TRBJ1-4, with a possible D match to TRBD1 (5 bases). V lost 7 bases and J lost 8, with 14 bases in between. CDR1 and CDR2 from the germline V gene are LNHDA and SQIVND (reference sequence). The CDR3 loop spans 13 amino acids. The CDR3, as DNA: TGTGCCAGTATGCATAGACGGGGGGAAAAACTGTTTTTT. Protein product: CASMHRRGEKLFF.

The V call is TRBV10-3, the J call TRBJ2-7; TRBD2 matches at 7 bases. V lost 7 bases and J lost 2; bases outside the gene matches: 8. CDR3 length equals 14 residues. Germline CDR1 ENHRY, CDR2 SYGVKD. The CDR3 protein is CAITETSSAYEQYF. Written as DNA, the CDR3 is TGTGCCATCACCGAGACTAGCTCGGCCTACGAGCAGTACTTC.

This chain joins TRBV7-2 and TRBJ1-5; D not resolved. Germline CDR1 SGHTA, CDR2 FQGNSA. Trimming stripped 1 base from V and 1 base from J, with 11 bases between. The CDR3 runs to 16 residues. The DNA for the CDR3 is TGTGCCAGCAGCTTAGTTGGTACAGCCAGCAATCAGCCCCAGCATTTT. Translation gives CASSLVGTASNQPQHF.

This rearrangement joins TRBV7-9 to TRBJ2-3; unclear D gene. Germline V gives CDR1 SEHNR, CDR2 FQNEAQ (reference sequence). The CDR3 contains 16 residues. V lost 4 bases, J lost 2 bases, and 16 bases lay in between. This CDR3 is CASSSLEKGVTDTQYF. CDR3 in DNA: TGTGCCAGCAGCTCCCTAGAGAAAGGTGTCACAGATACGCAGTATTTT.

A single count supports this clone. This rearrangement joins TRBV7-8 to TRBJ1-3; D ambiguous. Germline CDR1 SGHVS, CDR2 FQNEAQ. This CDR3 has 17 residues. Deletions cut 2 bases from V and 0 bases from J, with 14 bases between. The CDR3 bases are TGTGCCAGCAGCTTATATCTAACAGTACCCTCTGGAAACACCATATATTTT. This gives the protein CASSLYLTVPSGNTIYF.

The chain carries TRBV27 and TRBJ2-2; the D gene is possibly TRBD1 (6 bases). Trimming pared 5 bases from V and 6 bases from J, leaving 19 bases between. Germline CDR1 MNHEY, CDR2 SMNVEV (reference sequence). The CDR3 contains 16 residues. The CDR3 here is CASSPLQTGSAGELFF. In DNA, the CDR3 is TGTGCCAGCAGTCCTCTTCAAACAGGGTCCGCCGGGGAGCTGTTTTTT.

This sequence joins TRBV7-2 and TRBJ1-4, with D unresolved. V lost 2 bases and J lost 0, with 7 bases in between. The CDR3 contains 15 residues. From germline, CDR1 is SGHTA and CDR2 FQGNSA. The CDR3 region has the DNA TGTGCCAGCAGCTTATCTGCGGCAACTAATGAAAAACTGTTTTTT. Its protein is CASSLSAATNEKLFF.

CDR3 sequence (DNA): TGTGCCAGCAGTGATCCCTATTACAGATATAGCAATCAGCCCCAGCATTTT. Translated: CASSDPYYRYSNQPQHF. The chain combines TRBV6-1 with TRBJ1-5; D gene unclear. Germline CDR1 is MNHNS and CDR2 is SASEGT. The CDR3 contains 17 residues. The V end was cut by 3 bases, the J end by 0 bases, with 15 bases between.

This chain connects TRBV5-4 to TRBJ2-2; 10 bases are shared with TRBD1. Germline loops: CDR1 SGHNT, CDR2 YYREEE (reference sequence). This CDR3 spans 16 amino acids. V shed 4 bases and J 2 bases; nucleotides not matched to a gene: 5. Here the CDR3 DNA reads TGTGCCAGCAGCCACCGGGACAGGGGTAACACCGGGGAGCTGTTTTTT. This codes for CASSHRDRGNTGELFF.

The rearrangement joins TRBV5-6 to TRBJ1-2; a possible D gene is TRBD1 (5 bases). Germline V lookup: CDR1 SGHDT, CDR2 YYEEEE. Trimming took 0 bases from V and 5 from J, leaving 14 bases between them. This CDR3 region has 15 residues. The CDR3 loop is CASSLAIGDSYGYTF. The DNA of the CDR3 is TGTGCCAGCAGCTTGGCCATCGGGGACTCTTATGGCTACACCTTC.

V gene TRBV5-1 combines with J gene TRBJ2-3; TRBD1 agrees at 9 bases. Trimming took 4 bases from V and 6 from J; bases not matched to a gene: 9. Per germline, CDR1 SGHRS and CDR2 YFSETQ. The CDR3 covers 15 residues. CDR3 region: CASSGGTGSADTQYF. CDR3 coding DNA: TGCGCCAGCAGCGGGGGGACAGGGTCCGCGGATACGCAGTATTTT.

This rearrangement joins TRBV7-2 to TRBJ2-3; 11 nucleotides align to TRBD2. CDR1 and CDR2 (germline): SGHTA, FQGNSA. The CDR3 is 19 residues long. V lost 1 base and J lost 0; bases outside the gene matches: 9. CDR3: CASSLEVVGLAVSTDTQYF. For the CDR3, the DNA is TGTGCCAGCAGCTTAGAAGTAGTGGGACTAGCGGTAAGCACAGATACGCAGTATTTT.

The chain couples TRBV6-5 to TRBJ1-3, with TRBD1 identical over 9 bases. The CDR3 is made up of 12 amino acids. Trimming cost V 10 bases and J 7 bases; bases outside gene matches: 5. CDR1 MNHEY and CDR2 SVGAGI come from the germline V gene. This CDR3 reads CATTGTGNTIYF. CDR3 nucleotides: TGTGCCACCACCGGGACAGGGAACACCATATATTTT.

V gene TRBV5-6 combines with J gene TRBJ2-2; D possibly corresponds to TRBD1 (6 bases). CDR1 SGHDT and CDR2 YYEEEE come from the germline V gene. Trimming cost V 0 bases and J 5 bases, with 17 bases left between them. The CDR3 is 17 amino acids. CDR3 sequence reads: CASSLADSPVLTGELFF. The CDR3 DNA reads as TGTGCCAGCAGCTTGGCGGACAGCCCAGTTTTGACCGGGGAGCTGTTTTTT.

This clone was seen only a few times. The genes are TRBV5-1 and TRBJ1-6, with D possibly being TRBD1 (5 bases). The CDR3 sequence is 15 residues long. CDR1 and CDR2 (germline): SGHRS, YFSETQ. V lost 3 bases and J lost 8, with 15 bases in between. CDR3: CASSYSLGGDSPLHF. CDR3 nucleotide sequence: TGCGCCAGCAGCTACAGCCTGGGGGGGGATTCACCCCTCCACTTT. The variable domain in full, completed from reference TRBV5-1 and TRBJ1-6, reads KAGVTQTPRYLIKTRGQQVTLSCSPISGHRSVSWYQQTPGQGLQFLFEYFSETQRNKGNFPGRFSGRQFSNSRSEMNVSTLELGDSALYLCASSYSLGGDSPLHFGNGTRLTVT.

This chain uses TRBV19 with TRBJ2-5; 7 bases are a match to TRBD2. Germline V gives CDR1 LNHDA, CDR2 SQIVND (reference sequence). Unmatched junction bases numbered 10, after V lost 10 bases and J lost 5 bases. CDR3 size: 13 residues. The CDR3 sequence: CATKRRETETQYF. Here the CDR3 DNA reads TGTGCCACAAAGCGGCGGGAGACGGAGACCCAGTACTTC.

This chain uses TRBV30 with TRBJ2-3; 8 bases are a match to TRBD1. Germline V gene lookup returns CDR1 GTSNPN and CDR2 SVGIG (reference sequence). The CDR3 covers 15 residues. After removal of 8 bases from V and 2 bases from J, the junction contained 12 bases not matched to a gene. CDR3 DNA sequence: TGTGCCACCGACGGGCCGGGACAGGCCACAGATACGCAGTATTTT. Its protein is CATDGPGQATDTQYF.

The chain carries TRBV18 and TRBJ1-2, with TRBD1 matching 9 bases. Looked up from germline, CDR1 is KGHSH and CDR2 is LQKENI. Trimming cost V 6 bases and J 7 bases; bases outside gene matches: 15. This CDR3 is built from 16 residues. The CDR3 DNA reads TGTGCCAGCTCCATGCAACGGGACAGGGTCAGCATTGGCTACACCTTC. This gives the protein CASSMQRDRVSIGYTF.